This TCR beta chain is from a study of T cells in Graves' hyperthyroidism and ophthalmopathy. The V end was cut by 4 bases, the J end by 0 bases, with 13 bases between. Germline lookup yields CDR1 MDHEN and CDR2 SYDVKM. This CDR3 spans 16 amino acids. RNA transcripts yielded amplified TCR beta CDR3 regions. A set of HTBI primers served as the primers for a first-round RT-PCR of the TCR CDR3. TCRdb analysed the multiplex PCR reads with MiXCR anew, one entry per CDR3 protein. The sample carries some 570,000 distinct CDR3 sequences, about 14% recorded once. A few counts support this clonotype. This chain links TRBV28 with TRBJ2-1; D may match TRBD1 or TRBD2 (5 bases each). Material: blood. This clonotype originated in a woman under 30 with Graves' ophthalmopathy. The CDR3: CASSSGADSSYNEQFF. Written as DNA, the CDR3 is TGTGCCAGCAGTTCCGGGGCCGACAGCTCCTACAATGAGCAGTTCTTC.